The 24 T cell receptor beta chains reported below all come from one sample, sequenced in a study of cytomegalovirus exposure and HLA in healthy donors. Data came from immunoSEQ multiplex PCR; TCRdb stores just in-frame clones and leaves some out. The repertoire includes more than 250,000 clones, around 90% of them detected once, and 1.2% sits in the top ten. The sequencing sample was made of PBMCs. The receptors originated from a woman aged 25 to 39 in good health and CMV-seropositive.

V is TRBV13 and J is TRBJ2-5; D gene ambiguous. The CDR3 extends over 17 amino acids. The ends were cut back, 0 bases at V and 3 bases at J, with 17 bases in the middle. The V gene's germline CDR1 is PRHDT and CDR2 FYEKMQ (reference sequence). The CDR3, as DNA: TGTGCCAGCAGCTTAGGCAGTGTGATGCAAGAGGAAGAGACCCAGTACTTC. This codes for CASSLGSVMQEEETQYF. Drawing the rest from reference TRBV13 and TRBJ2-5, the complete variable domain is AAGVIQSPRHLIKEKRETATLKCYPIPRHDTVYWYQQGPGQDPQFLISFYEKMQSDKGSIPDRFSAQQFSDYHSELNMSSLELGDSALYFCASSLGSVMQEEETQYFGPGTRLLVL.

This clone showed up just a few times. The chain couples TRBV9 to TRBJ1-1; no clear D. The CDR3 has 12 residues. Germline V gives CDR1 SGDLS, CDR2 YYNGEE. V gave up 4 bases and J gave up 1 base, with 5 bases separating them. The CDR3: CASSTPNTEAFF. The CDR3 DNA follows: TGTGCCAGCAGCACACCGAACACTGAAGCTTTCTTT.

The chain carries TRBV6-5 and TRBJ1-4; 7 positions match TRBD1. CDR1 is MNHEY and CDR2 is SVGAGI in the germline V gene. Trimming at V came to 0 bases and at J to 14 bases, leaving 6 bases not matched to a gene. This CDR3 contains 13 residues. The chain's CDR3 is CASSYSRQGVLFF. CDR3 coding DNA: TGTGCCAGCAGTTACTCAAGGCAGGGGGTCCTGTTTTTT.

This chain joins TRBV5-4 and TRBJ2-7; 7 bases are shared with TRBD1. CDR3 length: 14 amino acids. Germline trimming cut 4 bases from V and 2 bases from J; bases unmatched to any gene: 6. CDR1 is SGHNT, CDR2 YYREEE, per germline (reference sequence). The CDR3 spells CASSPKDRTYEQYF. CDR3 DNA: TGTGCCAGCAGCCCAAAGGACAGGACCTACGAGCAGTACTTC.

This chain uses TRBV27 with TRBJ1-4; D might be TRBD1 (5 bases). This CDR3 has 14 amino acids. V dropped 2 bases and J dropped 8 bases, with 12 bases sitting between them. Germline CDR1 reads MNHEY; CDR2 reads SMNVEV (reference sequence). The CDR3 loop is CASSLQGGWEKLFF. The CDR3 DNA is TGTGCCAGCAGTTTACAGGGCGGTTGGGAAAAACTGTTTTTT.

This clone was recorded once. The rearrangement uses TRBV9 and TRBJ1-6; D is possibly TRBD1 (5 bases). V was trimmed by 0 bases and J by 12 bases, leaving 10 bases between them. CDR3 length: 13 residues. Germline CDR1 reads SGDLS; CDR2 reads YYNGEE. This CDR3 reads CASSVDRGRPLHF. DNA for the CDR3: TGTGCCAGCAGCGTAGACCGGGGGAGACCCCTCCACTTT.

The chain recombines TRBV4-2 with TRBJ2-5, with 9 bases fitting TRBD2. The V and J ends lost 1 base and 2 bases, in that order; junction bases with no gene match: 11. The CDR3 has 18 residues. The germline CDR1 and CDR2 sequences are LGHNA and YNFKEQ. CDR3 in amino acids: CASSQGSAGGWVQETQYF. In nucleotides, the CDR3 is TGTGCCAGCAGCCAAGGAAGCGCGGGGGGGTGGGTGCAAGAGACCCAGTACTTC.

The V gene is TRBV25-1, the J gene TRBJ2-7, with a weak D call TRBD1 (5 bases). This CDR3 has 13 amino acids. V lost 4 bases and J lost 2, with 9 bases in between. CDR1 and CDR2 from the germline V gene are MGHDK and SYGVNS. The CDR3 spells CASSGGPTYEQYF. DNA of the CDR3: TGTGCCAGCAGTGGGGGCCCCACCTACGAGCAGTACTTC.

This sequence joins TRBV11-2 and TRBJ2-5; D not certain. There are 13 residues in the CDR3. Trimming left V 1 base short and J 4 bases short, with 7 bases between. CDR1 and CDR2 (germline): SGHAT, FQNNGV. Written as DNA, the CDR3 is TGTGCCAGCAGCTTAGTATTTCGAGAGACCCAGTACTTC. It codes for CASSLVFRETQYF.

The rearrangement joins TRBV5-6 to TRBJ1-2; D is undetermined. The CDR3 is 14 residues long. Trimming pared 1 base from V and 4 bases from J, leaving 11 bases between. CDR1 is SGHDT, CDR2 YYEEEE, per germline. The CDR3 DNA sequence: TGTGCCAGCAGCTTGAAAGGGTTGGGCTATGGCTACACCTTC. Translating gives CASSLKGLGYGYTF.

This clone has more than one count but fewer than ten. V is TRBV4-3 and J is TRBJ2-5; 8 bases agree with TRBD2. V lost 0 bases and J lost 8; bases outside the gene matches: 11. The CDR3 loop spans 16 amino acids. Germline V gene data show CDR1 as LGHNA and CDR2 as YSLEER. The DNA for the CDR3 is TGCGCCAGCAGCCAAGATAGGGCAGCGGGAGTTGAAACCCAGTACTTC. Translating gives CASSQDRAAGVETQYF.

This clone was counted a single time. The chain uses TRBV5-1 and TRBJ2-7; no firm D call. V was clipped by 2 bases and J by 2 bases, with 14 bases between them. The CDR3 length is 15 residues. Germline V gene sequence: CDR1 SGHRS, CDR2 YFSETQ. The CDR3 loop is CASSFGLPKTYEQYF. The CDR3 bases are TGCGCCAGCAGCTTCGGTCTACCGAAGACCTACGAGCAGTACTTC.

CDR3: CATSRMGVNQPQHF. DNA for the CDR3: TGTGCCACCAGCAGGATGGGGGTGAATCAGCCCCAGCATTTT. The chain links TRBV15 to TRBJ1-5; TRBD1 is a possible D gene (5 bases). This CDR3 is built from 14 residues. Germline CDR1 and CDR2: LNHNV and YYDKDF (reference sequence). V was clipped by 3 bases and J by 4 bases, with 10 bases between them.

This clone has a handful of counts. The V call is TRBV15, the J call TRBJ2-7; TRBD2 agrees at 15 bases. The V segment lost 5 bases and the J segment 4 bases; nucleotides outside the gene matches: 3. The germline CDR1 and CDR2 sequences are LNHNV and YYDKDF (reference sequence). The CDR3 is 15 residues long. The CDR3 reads CATSSGTSGRYEQYF. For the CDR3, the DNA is TGTGCCACCAGCTCGGGGACTAGCGGGAGGTACGAGCAGTACTTC. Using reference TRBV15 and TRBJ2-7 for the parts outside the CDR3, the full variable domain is DAMVIQNPRYQVTQFGKPVTLSCSQTLNHNVMYWYQQKSSQAPKLLFHYYDKDFNNEADTPDNFQSRRPNTSFCFLDIRSPGLGDTAMYLCATSSGTSGRYEQYFGPGTRLTVT.

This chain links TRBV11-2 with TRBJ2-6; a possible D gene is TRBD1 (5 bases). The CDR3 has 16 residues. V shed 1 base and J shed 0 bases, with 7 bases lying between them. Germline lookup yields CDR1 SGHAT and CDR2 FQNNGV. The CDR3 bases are TGTGCCAGCAGCTTAGCCAGGGTCTCTGGGGCCAACGTCCTGACTTTC. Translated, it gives CASSLARVSGANVLTF.

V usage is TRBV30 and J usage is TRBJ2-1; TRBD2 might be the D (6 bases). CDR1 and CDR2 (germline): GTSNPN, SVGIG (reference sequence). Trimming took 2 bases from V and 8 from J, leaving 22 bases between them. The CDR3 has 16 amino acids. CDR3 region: CAWSLPFPGLGDEQFF. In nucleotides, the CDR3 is TGTGCCTGGAGTCTCCCCTTCCCGGGACTTGGCGATGAGCAGTTCTTC.

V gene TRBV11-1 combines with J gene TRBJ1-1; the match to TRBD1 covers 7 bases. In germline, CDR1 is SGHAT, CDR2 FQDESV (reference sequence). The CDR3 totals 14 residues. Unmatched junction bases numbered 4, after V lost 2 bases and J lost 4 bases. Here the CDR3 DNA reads TGTGCCAGCAGCTTACAAACAGGGGCCACTGAAGCTTTCTTT. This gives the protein CASSLQTGATEAFF.

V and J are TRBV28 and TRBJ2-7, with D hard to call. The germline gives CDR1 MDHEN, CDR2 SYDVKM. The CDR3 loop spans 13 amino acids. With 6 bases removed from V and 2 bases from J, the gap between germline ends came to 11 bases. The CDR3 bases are TGTGCCAGCAGGCAATATGGGACCTACGAGCAGTACTTC. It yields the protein CASRQYGTYEQYF.

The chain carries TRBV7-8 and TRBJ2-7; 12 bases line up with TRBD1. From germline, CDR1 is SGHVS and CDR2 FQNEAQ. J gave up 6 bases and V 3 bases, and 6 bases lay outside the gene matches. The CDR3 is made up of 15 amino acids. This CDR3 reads CASSFSGTGGGEQYF. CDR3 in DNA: TGTGCCAGCAGCTTTTCCGGGACAGGGGGCGGCGAGCAGTACTTC.

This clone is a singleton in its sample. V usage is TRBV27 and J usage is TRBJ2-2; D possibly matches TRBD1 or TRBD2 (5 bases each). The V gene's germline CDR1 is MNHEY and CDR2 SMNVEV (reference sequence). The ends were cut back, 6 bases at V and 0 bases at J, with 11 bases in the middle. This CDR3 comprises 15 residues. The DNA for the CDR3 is TGTGCCAGCAGATGGGGGATCGCGAACACCGGGGAGCTGTTTTTT. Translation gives CASRWGIANTGELFF.

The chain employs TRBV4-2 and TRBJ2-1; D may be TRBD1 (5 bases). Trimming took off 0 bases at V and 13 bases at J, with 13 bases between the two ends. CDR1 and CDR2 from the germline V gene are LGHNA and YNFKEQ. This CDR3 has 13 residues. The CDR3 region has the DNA TGTGCCAGCAGCCAAGATTTTGGGGCCTCTCAGTTCTTC. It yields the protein CASSQDFGASQFF.

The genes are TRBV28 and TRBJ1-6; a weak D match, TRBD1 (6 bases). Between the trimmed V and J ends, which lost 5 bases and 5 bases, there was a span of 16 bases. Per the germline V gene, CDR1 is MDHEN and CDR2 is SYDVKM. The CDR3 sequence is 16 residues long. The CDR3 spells CASSTLTQGNNSPLHF. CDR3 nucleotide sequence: TGTGCCAGCAGTACTCTGACACAGGGTAATAATTCACCCCTCCACTTT.

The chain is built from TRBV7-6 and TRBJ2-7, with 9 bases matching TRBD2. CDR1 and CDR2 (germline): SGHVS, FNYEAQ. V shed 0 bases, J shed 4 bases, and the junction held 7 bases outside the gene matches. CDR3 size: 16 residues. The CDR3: CASSLANLAGRYEQYF. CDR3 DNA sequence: TGTGCCAGCAGCTTAGCGAATCTAGCGGGACGGTACGAGCAGTACTTC.

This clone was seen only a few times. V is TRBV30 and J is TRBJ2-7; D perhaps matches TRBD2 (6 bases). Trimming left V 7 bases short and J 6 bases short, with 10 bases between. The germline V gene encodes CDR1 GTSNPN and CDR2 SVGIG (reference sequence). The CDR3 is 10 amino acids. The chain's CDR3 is CAFGSFEQYF. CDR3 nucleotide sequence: TGTGCCTTCGGGAGCTTCGAGCAGTACTTC.